This T cell receptor beta chain was sequenced during a study of vaccination effects on CD4 cells after COVID-19. Assay used: immunoSEQ multiplex PCR; TCRdb lists only in-frame clones, some missing. This repertoire shows almost 40,000 clones, around 76% found once; its top ten account for under 3%. Comments on this clone: Its antigen is not identified.

Researchers isolated CD4+ T cells once approximately ten days of culture had elapsed. Half the medium was swapped for IL-2 medium on days 3 and 7. The germline V and J ends were trimmed by 0 bases and 2 bases, with 9 bases remaining between them. The CDR3 has 15 residues. Looked up from germline, CDR1 is LNHNV and CDR2 is YYDKDF (reference sequence). This material consisted of CD4+ T cells from PBMCs cultured without peptide, taken before COVID-19 vaccination. This clonotype was sampled from a human donor who received a COVID-19 vaccine. The genes are TRBV15 and TRBJ2-3; no reliable D call. This CDR3 is CATSRDGDFTDTQYF. The CDR3 region has the DNA TGTGCCACCAGCAGAGATGGGGATTTCACAGATACGCAGTATTTT.